The clone carrying this T cell receptor (beta chain) was found once. The data were taken from a study of blood T cell repertoires in COVID-19. Trimming took 3 bases from V and 5 from J; bases not matched to a gene: 5. CDR3 length: 14 residues. Germline lookup yields CDR1 DFQATT and CDR2 SNEGSKA (reference sequence). Data came from immunoSEQ multiplex PCR; TCRdb stores just in-frame clones and leaves some out. Of a few hundred thousand clones listed, approximately 84% are singletons. Sequencing was done on a sample of peripheral blood. The TCR was taken from a human donor in a cohort sampled during active COVID-19. V usage is TRBV20-1 and J usage is TRBJ2-3; TRBD2 agrees at 10 bases. The CDR3 reads CSASPRTSGDTQYF. In DNA form, the CDR3 reads TGCAGTGCTAGTCCTAGGACTAGCGGAGATACGCAGTATTTT.